The 17 T cell receptor beta chains below come from one sample, sequenced in a study of cytomegalovirus exposure and HLA in healthy donors. The PCR used 60 Vbeta and 13 Jbeta primers. Repertoires were generated with immunoSEQ multiplex PCR, while TCRdb's copy carries only in-frame clones and drops some. The profile shows 150,000 to 200,000 clones, around 80% of them singletons. Input material: PBMCs. All receptors come from a man in his late teens or twenties in good health and CMV-seronegative.

The gene calls are TRBV6-4 and TRBJ1-5, with 10 bases identical to TRBD1. The CDR3 sequence is 13 residues long. CDR1 is MRHNA and CDR2 is SNTAGT in the germline V gene. Trimming cost V 5 bases and J 10 bases; bases outside gene matches: 5. CDR3 in amino acids: CASSPGQGCPQHF. Here the CDR3 DNA reads TGTGCCAGCAGTCCGGGACAGGGGTGTCCCCAGCATTTT.

The chain has TRBV4-3 and TRBJ2-5; perhaps TRBD1 as D (6 bases). The DNA matches TRBJ2-7 better at its end, which makes the J call doubtful. Germline V CDR1 and CDR2: LGHNA, YSLEER. The CDR3 sequence is 16 residues long. The CDR3 DNA reads TGCGCCAGCAGCCAAGATCGACAGGAAAGCTCCTACGAGCAGTACTTC. As protein: CASSQDRQESSYEQYF.

The chain recombines TRBV11-3 with TRBJ1-2, with unresolved D. V lost 5 bases to trimming and J lost 7 bases, with 11 bases between them. CDR3 length: 12 residues. Germline V gene sequence: CDR1 SGHNT, CDR2 YENEEA. The CDR3 region has the DNA TGTGCCAGCAGCCGAGCGCCGGGTGGCTACACCTTC. It specifies CASSRAPGGYTF.

This clone was counted a few times. The chain combines TRBV4-3 with TRBJ2-4, with 8 bases lining up with TRBD2. Germline-derived CDR1 and CDR2 are LGHNA and YSLEER. V trimming: 1 base; J trimming: 9 bases; junction bases outside the gene matches: 8. This CDR3 is built from 15 residues. CDR3: CASSQARGAGGIQYF. The CDR3, as DNA: TGCGCCAGCAGCCAAGCTCGTGGGGCGGGGGGCATTCAGTACTTC.

Here the CDR3 DNA reads TGCGCCAGCAGCGAGTCAGGGGGGCAGTCCTACGAGCAGTACTTC. Its translation: CASSESGGQSYEQYF. The chain is built from TRBV5-1 and TRBJ2-7; possibly TRBD1 for D (7 bases). The ends were cut back, 4 bases at V and 1 base at J, with 15 bases in the middle. This CDR3 comprises 15 residues. Looked up from germline, CDR1 is SGHRS and CDR2 is YFSETQ.

J is TRBJ2-7 and V is TRBV11-2; a weak D match, TRBD1 (6 bases). The CDR3 extends over 15 amino acids. Germline CDR1 and CDR2: SGHAT and FQNNGV. V shed 0 bases and J shed 2 bases, with 11 bases lying between them. The CDR3 sequence: CASSLEWTDTYEQYF. Here the CDR3 DNA reads TGTGCCAGCAGCTTAGAATGGACAGACACCTACGAGCAGTACTTC.

The gene calls are TRBV28 and TRBJ1-2, with 9 bases fitting TRBD1. The CDR3 contains 15 residues. Germline V CDR1 and CDR2: MDHEN, SYDVKM. Trimming took 5 bases from V and 4 from J; bases not matched to a gene: 8. This CDR3 is CASSRPGQGTYGYTF. CDR3 coding DNA: TGTGCCAGCAGTCGTCCGGGACAGGGTACCTATGGCTACACCTTC.

The V call is TRBV7-6, the J call TRBJ1-1, with 12 bases identical to TRBD1. Germline V gives CDR1 SGHVS, CDR2 FNYEAQ. The CDR3 loop spans 19 amino acids. With 1 base clipped from V and 3 bases from J, the junction kept 12 bases outside the gene matches. The CDR3 spells CASSLDFRGQGAFYTEAFF. For the CDR3, the DNA is TGTGCCAGCAGCTTAGATTTTAGGGGACAGGGGGCGTTTTACACTGAAGCTTTCTTT.

This chain joins TRBV25-1 and TRBJ2-3, with TRBD1 matching over 7 bases. The CDR3 loop spans 18 amino acids. The trim removed 5 bases at V and 0 bases at J, leaving 14 bases unmatched. The germline V gene has CDR1 MGHDK and CDR2 SYGVNS. The DNA for the CDR3 is TGTGCCAGCAGTTCCACCGGGACAGAACGGCCTAGCACAGATACGCAGTATTTT. This codes for CASSSTGTERPSTDTQYF.

The chain joins TRBV4-3 to TRBJ2-1; 11 bases agree with TRBD1. V dropped 0 bases and J dropped 0; count of bases not matched to a gene: 4. Germline CDR1 reads LGHNA; CDR2 reads YSLEER. The CDR3 is 18 residues long. Here the CDR3 DNA reads TGCGCCAGCAGCCAAGAAGGACAGGGGGCATTCTCCTACAATGAGCAGTTCTTC. This codes for CASSQEGQGAFSYNEQFF.

The chain employs TRBV19 and TRBJ1-1; D ambiguous. The CDR3 is made up of 14 amino acids. The V end was cut by 5 bases, the J end by 0 bases, with 10 bases between. Germline V gene lookup returns CDR1 LNHDA and CDR2 SQIVND (reference sequence). The CDR3 reads CASSLTEMNTEAFF. DNA of the CDR3: TGTGCCAGTAGTCTTACAGAAATGAACACTGAAGCTTTCTTT.

Remarks on this clone: This sample also contains other DNA sequences that code for the same CDR3. The V call is TRBV6-5, the J call TRBJ2-7; weak D call: TRBD2 (5 bases). Trimming removed 6 bases from V and 1 base from J, with 10 bases in between. The CDR3 consists of 13 residues. Per the germline V gene, CDR1 is MNHEY and CDR2 is SVGAGI. The CDR3 spells CASSLTGSYEQYF. The CDR3 nucleotides are TGTGCCAGCAGCTTGACGGGGTCCTACGAGCAGTACTTC.

This rearrangement joins TRBV4-2 to TRBJ1-1; TRBD1 matches at 9 bases. J gave up 5 bases and V 0 bases, and 7 bases lay outside the gene matches. There are 16 residues in the CDR3. The germline CDR1 and CDR2 sequences are LGHNA and YNFKEQ. Written as DNA, the CDR3 is TGTGCCAGCAGCCAAGATGGGACAGGGCGATTAACTGAAGCTTTCTTT. Its protein product is CASSQDGTGRLTEAFF.

The chain employs TRBV4-2 and TRBJ2-5; 9 bases are shared with TRBD2. The length of the CDR3 is 16 residues. The germline gives CDR1 LGHNA, CDR2 YNFKEQ. V shed 0 bases and J 5 bases; nucleotides not matched to a gene: 7. The CDR3 here is CASSQDVAGGHETQYF. The CDR3 bases are TGTGCCAGCAGCCAAGATGTGGCGGGGGGGCATGAGACCCAGTACTTC.

This clone was seen a few times. The rearrangement joins TRBV4-3 to TRBJ2-1; the match to TRBD2 covers 8 bases. V shed 2 bases and J 2 bases; nucleotides not matched to a gene: 5. The CDR3 spans 16 residues. Per germline, CDR1 LGHNA and CDR2 YSLEER. CDR3 in DNA: TGCGCCAGCAGCCAACATAGCGGGGCCGCCTACAATGAGCAGTTCTTC. Translation gives CASSQHSGAAYNEQFF.

The chain recombines TRBV10-3 with TRBJ1-1; D possibly corresponds to TRBD1 (5 bases). This CDR3 has 14 residues. Trimming removed 4 bases from V and 4 bases from J, with 13 bases in between. CDR1 and CDR2 from the germline V gene are ENHRY and SYGVKD. The CDR3 sequence is CAISGEGAITEAFF. The CDR3 DNA follows: TGTGCCATCAGTGGAGAAGGGGCAATCACTGAAGCTTTCTTT.

For the CDR3, the DNA is TGTGCCAGCAGCTTAGTAAGTACCAGGGTAACTTCACCCCTCCACTTT. Protein sequence: CASSLVSTRVTSPLHF. This chain links TRBV7-9 with TRBJ1-6; D perhaps matches TRBD1 (5 bases). CDR1 and CDR2 from the germline V gene are SEHNR and FQNEAQ (reference sequence). The CDR3 length is 16 residues. Trimming pared 1 base from V and 9 bases from J, leaving 16 bases between.